A selection of T cell receptor beta chains follows, all from one sample in a study of glioma-infiltrating T cells after dendritic cell vaccination. The protocol was immunoSEQ multiplex PCR, while the TCRdb copy is restricted to in-frame clones and leaves out a portion. Of about 64,000 clones in the sample, 82% are singletons; the top ten hold more than 8%. The sequencing used blood, collected before dendritic cell vaccination. The receptor set was obtained from a human donor with glioblastoma. Each CDR3 is given with its conserved first and last residue. The D gene is left open where the match is weak. Where a row states a size, it is once, few, many or the class of an expanded clone; other rows omit it.

D gene: .
J gene: TRBJ1-2
V gene: TRBV27
clone size: few
CDR3 DNA: TGTGCCCGCCGAAGCCATGGCTACACCTTC
CDR3 protein: CARRSHGYTF

D gene: .
J gene: TRBJ2-7
V gene: TRBV6-5
clone size: .
CDR3 DNA: TGTGCCAGCACCCAGGACAGCGCAACCTACGAGCAGTACTTC
CDR3 protein: CASTQDSATYEQYF

D gene: .
J gene: TRBJ1-1
V gene: TRBV29-1
clone size: once
CDR3 DNA: TGCAGCGTTGAGGGGGCGCGGAGCACTGAAGCTTTCTTT
CDR3 protein: CSVEGARSTEAFF

D gene: .
J gene: TRBJ1-4
V gene: TRBV19
clone size: .
CDR3 DNA: TGTGCCAGTCGAAGGGGAAGTTATGAAAAACTGTTTTTT
CDR3 protein: CASRRGSYEKLFF

D gene: .
J gene: TRBJ1-2
V gene: TRBV28
clone size: .
CDR3 DNA: TGTGCCAGCAGCCTCGGGCAGGGGAAATTGTATGGCTACACCTTC
CDR3 protein: CASSLGQGKLYGYTF

D gene: TRBD1
J gene: TRBJ2-7
V gene: TRBV27
clone size: .
CDR3 DNA: TGTGCCAGCAGTCCAGGACAGGGGGCTGGCGAGCAGTACTTC
CDR3 protein: CASSPGQGAGEQYF

D gene: .
J gene: TRBJ1-1
V gene: TRBV25-1
clone size: once
CDR3 DNA: TGTGCCAGCAGTGATCCCGGGACGGGAGACACTGAAGCTTTCTTT
CDR3 protein: CASSDPGTGDTEAFF

D gene: .
J gene: TRBJ2-1
V gene: TRBV11-2
clone size: .
CDR3 DNA: TGTGCCAGCAGCCCCAAATTCTCATACAGCTCCTACAATGAGCAGTTCTTC
CDR3 protein: CASSPKFSYSSYNEQFF

D gene: TRBD1
J gene: TRBJ2-3
V gene: TRBV2
clone size: .
CDR3 DNA: TGTGCCAGATCGACAGGGACGGCAGATACGCAGTATTTT
CDR3 protein: CARSTGTADTQYF

D gene: .
J gene: TRBJ2-7
V gene: TRBV28
clone size: few
CDR3 DNA: TGTGCCAGCAGCGACCCCGGGGGCTACGAGCAGTACTTC
CDR3 protein: CASSDPGGYEQYF

D gene: TRBD1
J gene: TRBJ2-7
V gene: TRBV20-1
clone size: .
CDR3 DNA: TGCAGTGGGACAGGGGCGGACGAGCAGTACTTC
CDR3 protein: CSGTGADEQYF

D gene: .
J gene: TRBJ2-2
V gene: TRBV27
clone size: .
CDR3 DNA: TGTGCCAGCAGTTTCCCCCACGGGGAGCTGTTTTTT
CDR3 protein: CASSFPHGELFF

D gene: TRBD1
J gene: TRBJ1-4
V gene: TRBV10-3
clone size: .
CDR3 DNA: TGTGCCATCAGAGGGGGGACAGGCGAAAAACTGTTTTTT
CDR3 protein: CAIRGGTGEKLFF

D gene: .
J gene: TRBJ2-7
V gene: TRBV5-4
clone size: .
CDR3 DNA: TGTGCCAGCAGCTTTGGCGGCGAGCAGTACTTC
CDR3 protein: CASSFGGEQYF

D gene: .
J gene: TRBJ1-1
V gene: TRBV5-4
clone size: few
CDR3 DNA: TGTGCCAGCAGCCTAGGCATGAACACTGAAGCTTTCTTT
CDR3 protein: CASSLGMNTEAFF

D gene: .
J gene: TRBJ1-2
V gene: TRBV14
clone size: .
CDR3 DNA: TGTGCCAGCAGCCACCCGGGAGCCGGCTATGGCTACACCTTC
CDR3 protein: CASSHPGAGYGYTF

D gene: TRBD1
J gene: TRBJ1-1
V gene: TRBV7-2
clone size: .
CDR3 DNA: TGTGCCAGCAGCTCACAGGGGGCGTACACTGAAGCTTTCTTT
CDR3 protein: CASSSQGAYTEAFF

D gene: TRBD1
J gene: TRBJ2-5
V gene: TRBV10-2
clone size: .
CDR3 DNA: TGCGCCAGCAGAGGCTGGGACAGCCAAGAGACCCAGTACTTC
CDR3 protein: CASRGWDSQETQYF

D gene: .
J gene: TRBJ2-5
V gene: TRBV7-6
clone size: once
CDR3 DNA: TGTGCCAGCAGCCCCTCCGGGATCGCGGGGACCCAGTACTTC
CDR3 protein: CASSPSGIAGTQYF

D gene: .
J gene: TRBJ1-2
V gene: TRBV7-9
clone size: .
CDR3 DNA: TGTGCCAGCAGCCGGGAGGGAGGGACCATCTATGGCTACACCTTC
CDR3 protein: CASSREGGTIYGYTF

D gene: .
J gene: TRBJ1-1
V gene: TRBV28
clone size: once
CDR3 DNA: TGTGCCAGCAGTCCAGCCCAGGGTATCGGTACTGAAGCTTTCTTT
CDR3 protein: CASSPAQGIGTEAFF

D gene: TRBD1
J gene: TRBJ1-6
V gene: TRBV5-1
clone size: .
CDR3 DNA: TGCGCCAGCAGCTTGGGACAGGGCGGTAATTCACCCCTCCACTTT
CDR3 protein: CASSLGQGGNSPLHF

D gene: .
J gene: TRBJ1-1
V gene: TRBV18
clone size: .
CDR3 DNA: TGTGCCAGCTCACCACTTTACAGGGCACGGTCGAGAACTGAAGCTTTCTTT
CDR3 protein: CASSPLYRARSRTEAFF

D gene: .
J gene: TRBJ1-2
V gene: TRBV6-1
clone size: .
CDR3 DNA: TGTGCCAGCAGTGATGTCGCCTCAGACTATGGCTACACCTTC
CDR3 protein: CASSDVASDYGYTF